This T cell receptor beta chain was sequenced in a study of shared clonotypes between healthy human individuals. Study-wide background: The donors, two women and a few men, were aged 18 to 49. Broader study findings: A generally larger estimated richness was seen in naive subsets than in memory subsets. Though the depth was large, rarefaction showed that sorted-subset sequencing was incomplete.

TCRdb keeps only in-frame clones here, not all; method: immunoSEQ multiplex PCR. The sample consists of 600,000 to 750,000 clones, roughly 78% of them appearing once. CD4+ cells underwent separation, giving CD45RA+ naive and CD45RA-negative memory subsets. CDR3 length: 13 amino acids. Per germline, CDR1 SQVTM and CDR2 ANQGSEA. With 5 bases removed from V and 5 bases from J, the gap between germline ends came to 13 bases. Details on this clone: Its antigen is as yet unknown.

The source is a young woman in good health. The V gene is TRBV29-1, the J gene TRBJ1-5, with D maybe TRBD1 (6 bases). What was sequenced was memory CD4+ T cells sorted from blood. Subset given: CD45RA-negative fraction. The CDR3 is CSVLDRLDQPQHF. The DNA of the CDR3 is TGCAGCGTTCTAGACAGGCTAGATCAGCCCCAGCATTTT.